Listed below are T cell receptor beta chains from one sample, sequenced in a study of blood T cell repertoires in COVID-19. Clones were read by immunoSEQ multiplex PCR, and TCRdb kept only the in-frame ones, dropping some. This sample has some 190,000 clones, with roughly three quarters found just once. Source material: peripheral blood. Receptors were obtained from a woman in her forties or fifties with active or convalescent COVID-19. CDR3s include the opening cysteine and the closing phenylalanine or tryptophan. D genes are given only for firm matches. Only some rows state a clone size, as once, few, many or a class for expanded clones.

J gene,D gene,V gene,clone size,CDR3 protein,CDR3 DNA
TRBJ1-2,-,TRBV30,-,CAWSSAVENYGYTF,TGTGCCTGGAGTAGCGCGGTGGAGAACTATGGCTACACCTTC
TRBJ2-1,-,TRBV21-1,-,CASSADRGIEQFF,TGTGCCAGCAGCGCGGACAGGGGTATTGAGCAGTTCTTC
TRBJ2-5,-,TRBV19,-,CASSKSKVAAETQYF,TGTGCCAGTAGTAAGTCAAAGGTAGCTGCGGAGACCCAGTACTTC
TRBJ2-5,TRBD1,TRBV18,-,CASSPSGQRNQETQYF,TGTGCCAGCTCACCCTCGGGACAGAGAAACCAAGAGACCCAGTACTTC
TRBJ1-5,-,TRBV11-1,-,CASSLGRDQPQHF,TGTGCCAGCAGCTTAGGGCGGGACCAGCCCCAGCATTTT
TRBJ1-6,TRBD1,TRBV7-2,-,CASRGQANSPLHF,TGTGCCAGCCGGGGACAGGCAAATTCACCCCTCCACTTT
TRBJ1-2,-,TRBV7-9,-,CAGGGTPEGNYGYTF,TGTGCCGGTGGAGGGACCCCGGAGGGAAACTATGGCTACACCTTC
TRBJ2-2,TRBD2,TRBV7-2,few,CASRGRGRTGELFF,TGTGCCAGCAGAGGGAGGGGACGTACCGGGGAGCTGTTTTTT
TRBJ1-4,-,TRBV30,-,CAWSWGEATNEKLFF,TGTGCCTGGAGTTGGGGCGAAGCGACTAATGAAAAACTGTTTTTT
TRBJ1-4,-,TRBV7-2,-,CASSLYRGAWEKLFF,TGTGCCAGCAGCTTATATCGGGGGGCGTGGGAAAAACTGTTTTTT
TRBJ1-1,TRBD1,TRBV5-5,-,CASSQGGRNTEAFF,TGTGCCAGCAGCCAGGGGGGCAGGAACACTGAAGCTTTCTTT
TRBJ1-5,-,TRBV18,-,CASHGGRDQPQHF,TGTGCCAGCCACGGGGGAAGGGATCAGCCCCAGCATTTT
TRBJ2-7,-,TRBV7-2,-,CASSLEGGAWYEQYF,TGTGCCAGCAGCTTAGAAGGGGGGGCTTGGTACGAGCAGTACTTC
TRBJ1-2,TRBD1,TRBV27,-,CASSLNPGTVDYGYTF,TGTGCCAGCAGTTTAAACCCCGGGACAGTCGACTATGGCTACACCTTC
TRBJ1-6,TRBD1,TRBV2,-,CASSGQGNFNSPLHF,TGTGCCAGCAGTGGACAGGGAAACTTTAATTCACCCCTCCACTTT
TRBJ1-1,TRBD1,TRBV2,-,CASSEVSGGHTEAFF,TGTGCCAGCAGTGAGGTTTCAGGGGGACACACTGAAGCTTTCTTT
TRBJ2-2,TRBD2,TRBV7-2,-,CASSSPSLAGGNTGELFF,TGTGCCAGCAGCTCACCCTCTCTAGCGGGAGGAAACACCGGGGAGCTGTTTTTT
TRBJ2-7,-,TRBV18,few,CASSPIETAYEQYF,TGTGCCAGCTCACCGATCGAGACAGCTTACGAGCAGTACTTC
TRBJ1-6,-,TRBV7-9,-,CASSLSRGNSPLHF,TGTGCCAGCAGCTTAAGCCGGGGGAATTCACCCCTCCACTTT
TRBJ1-6,-,TRBV28,-,CASSKGGAGSPLHF,TGTGCCAGCAGCAAAGGGGGGGCAGGATCACCCCTCCACTTT
TRBJ1-2,-,TRBV25-1,-,CASQSGSSYGYTF,TGTGCCAGCCAGAGCGGGTCTAGCTATGGCTACACCTTC
TRBJ1-4,TRBD1,TRBV18,-,CASSPPNRGGEKLFF,TGTGCCAGCTCACCACCGAACAGGGGTGGTGAAAAACTGTTTTTT
TRBJ1-6,TRBD1,TRBV7-2,once,CASSRRTGVNSPLHF,TGTGCCAGCAGCCGGAGGACAGGGGTCAATTCACCCCTCCACTTT
TRBJ2-1,TRBD2,TRBV19,-,CASSTLLAGSYNEQFF,TGTGCCAGTAGTACCCTACTAGCGGGCTCCTACAATGAGCAGTTCTTC
TRBJ2-7,TRBD2,TRBV10-3,-,CAIRGLDSIYEQYF,TGTGCCATCAGGGGACTAGATTCAATTTACGAGCAGTACTTC
TRBJ2-5,TRBD1,TRBV18,-,CASSSRDRVRETQYF,TGTGCCAGCTCTTCCCGGGACAGGGTCCGGGAGACCCAGTACTTC
TRBJ2-3,TRBD2,TRBV6-2/TRBV6-3,-,CASSPYSGLADVTDTQYF,TGTGCCAGCAGTCCCTACTCGGGACTAGCGGACGTCACAGATACGCAGTATTTT
TRBJ2-7,TRBD1,TRBV27,-,CASSSGQGVYEQYF,TGTGCCAGCAGTTCGGGACAGGGGGTCTACGAGCAGTACTTC
TRBJ1-1,TRBD1,TRBV5-1,few,CASSGLTGGYTEAFF,TGCGCCAGCAGCGGTTTGACAGGGGGCTACACTGAAGCTTTCTTT
TRBJ2-7,-,TRBV6-1,-,CASSEGGEPTYEQYF,TGTGCCAGCAGTGAAGGGGGGGAACCGACCTACGAGCAGTACTTC
TRBJ1-3,-,TRBV5-1,-,CASSLGTLTSGNTIYF,TGCGCCAGCAGCTTAGGGACACTAACCTCTGGAAACACCATATATTTT
TRBJ1-2,TRBD1,TRBV6-5,few,CASSYSRGQGHYGYTF,TGTGCCAGCAGTTACTCGAGGGGACAGGGTCACTATGGCTACACCTTC
TRBJ2-1,TRBD2,TRBV9,-,CASSTLNGLAREQFF,TGTGCCAGCAGCACACTCAACGGACTAGCCCGTGAGCAGTTCTTC
TRBJ2-3,-,TRBV6-2/TRBV6-3,-,CASSYSAVTDTQYF,TGTGCCAGCAGTTACTCGGCGGTCACAGATACGCAGTATTTT
TRBJ1-3,-,TRBV7-2,many,CASSPNPTGPASGNTIYF,TGTGCCAGCAGCCCCAACCCTACAGGGCCTGCCTCTGGAAACACCATATATTTT
TRBJ1-5,-,TRBV5-5,-,CASSLWAGDQPQHF,TGTGCCAGCAGCTTATGGGCCGGGGATCAGCCCCAGCATTTT
TRBJ2-5,-,TRBV6-6,-,CASSKLGAETQYF,TGTGCCAGCAGTAAATTGGGGGCGGAGACCCAGTACTTC
TRBJ2-2,TRBD1,TRBV18,few,CAPRGTSPGELFF,TGTGCTCCCAGGGGGACATCACCTGGGGAGCTGTTTTTT
TRBJ2-7,-,TRBV19,once,CARPQLTGTTYEQYF,TGTGCCCGCCCCCAATTGACGGGAACTACCTACGAGCAGTACTTC
TRBJ2-7,-,TRBV19,-,CASSIVFSQGFKNEQYF,TGTGCCAGTAGTATAGTATTCTCACAGGGATTCAAGAACGAGCAGTACTTC
TRBJ2-1,-,TRBV30,-,CAWRSDYNEQFF,TGTGCCTGGAGGTCAGACTACAATGAGCAGTTCTTC
TRBJ2-1,TRBD2,TRBV11-3,-,CASSFLAGGPSEQFF,TGTGCCAGCAGCTTTCTAGCGGGAGGGCCTAGTGAGCAGTTCTTC
TRBJ2-1,-,TRBV19,few,CASSSGGAYNEQFF,TGTGCCAGTAGTAGCGGGGGCGCCTACAATGAGCAGTTCTTC
TRBJ2-3,TRBD2,TRBV24-1,-,CATSASGSTDTQYF,TGTGCCACCAGTGCTAGCGGGAGCACAGATACGCAGTATTTT
TRBJ1-2,-,TRBV4-3,-,CASSQDFSYGYTF,TGCGCCAGCAGCCAAGACTTCAGTTATGGCTACACCTTC
TRBJ2-3,TRBD2,TRBV30,-,CAGLGLGTQYF,TGTGCCGGACTCGGACTAGGTACGCAGTATTTT
TRBJ1-2,-,TRBV7-2,once,CASSLEARNYGYTF,TGTGCCAGCAGCTTAGAGGCGAGGAACTATGGCTACACCTTC
TRBJ1-2,-,TRBV7-2,-,CASSQVGPSNGYTF,TGTGCCAGCAGCCAGGTCGGCCCCAGCAATGGCTACACCTTC
TRBJ1-6,TRBD1,TRBV7-2,-,CASSDIGTDYNSPLHF,TGTGCCAGCAGCGACATCGGGACAGACTATAATTCACCCCTCCACTTT
TRBJ2-1,TRBD2,TRBV19,-,CASSTSAGLARNEQFF,TGTGCCAGTAGTACCTCCGCGGGACTAGCGAGGAATGAGCAGTTCTTC
TRBJ1-5,-,TRBV2,few,CASSDAAAYQPQHF,TGTGCCAGCAGTGATGCGGCAGCTTATCAGCCCCAGCATTTT
TRBJ2-1,TRBD2,TRBV12-3/TRBV12-4,-,CATRLAGGEQFF,TGTGCCACCCGACTAGCGGGGGGGGAGCAGTTCTTC
TRBJ1-5,-,TRBV6-1,once,CASSEHLMGNQPQHF,TGTGCCAGCAGTGAACACTTAATGGGCAATCAGCCCCAGCATTTT
TRBJ2-5,TRBD2,TRBV28,-,CASLNPGRGPETQYF,TGTGCCAGCCTCAACCCGGGGAGGGGCCCGGAGACCCAGTACTTC
TRBJ1-3,-,TRBV30,-,CAWGAGESSGNTIYF,TGTGCCTGGGGAGCAGGGGAATCGTCTGGAAACACCATATATTTT